Each of the 21 T cell receptor beta chains below was sequenced from the same sample in a study of cytomegalovirus exposure and HLA in healthy donors. Both 60 Vbeta primers and 13 Jbeta primers went into the PCR. Produced via immunoSEQ multiplex PCR; TCRdb's table is partial and in-frame only. The sample includes nearly 100,000 clones, about a tenth of them seen just once. Sequenced: PBMCs. These receptors were taken from a man in his fifties in good health and CMV-seropositive.

This clone was observed a few times. The genes are TRBV15 and TRBJ2-4; D might be TRBD2 (7 bases). V was cut by 8 bases and J by 6 bases, with 14 bases left in between. The CDR3 consists of 13 residues. Germline CDR1 is LNHNV and CDR2 is YYDKDF (reference sequence). The CDR3 loop is CATSAGAGNIQYF. CDR3 DNA: TGTGCCACCTCCGCGGGGGCGGGAAACATTCAGTACTTC.

This clone appeared a few times. This chain joins TRBV5-6 and TRBJ2-5; TRBD2 aligns across 7 bases. The trim removed 0 bases at V and 1 base at J, leaving 6 bases unmatched. Per the germline V gene, CDR1 is SGHDT and CDR2 is YYEEEE. CDR3 size: 16 residues. CDR3 sequence: CASSLVLPSGQETQYF. The CDR3 nucleotides are TGTGCCAGCAGCTTGGTTTTGCCTAGCGGCCAAGAGACCCAGTACTTC.

A few counts support this clone. The chain links TRBV7-3 to TRBJ2-1; perhaps TRBD2 as D (6 bases). This CDR3 has 15 amino acids. Per the germline V gene, CDR1 is SGHTA and CDR2 is FQGTGA. The ends were cut back, 1 base at V and 8 bases at J, with 15 bases in the middle. The CDR3 loop reads CASSLMALGGDEQFF. The CDR3 DNA is TGTGCCAGCAGCTTAATGGCATTGGGAGGCGATGAGCAGTTCTTC.

This chain uses TRBV6-5 with TRBJ2-7; 7 bases line up with TRBD1. Per germline, CDR1 MNHEY and CDR2 SVGAGI. V lost 2 bases, J lost 6 bases, and 7 bases stayed unmatched. The CDR3 length is 14 residues. The CDR3 spells CASSYGQVQGEQYF. In DNA, the CDR3 is TGTGCCAGCAGTTACGGACAGGTTCAAGGCGAGCAGTACTTC.

The V and J genes are TRBV27 and TRBJ2-7, with 8 bases fitting TRBD2. CDR3 size: 14 residues. V was clipped by 2 bases and J by 2 bases; unmatched bases: 2. Germline lookup yields CDR1 MNHEY and CDR2 SMNVEV (reference sequence). The CDR3 DNA reads TGTGCCAGCAGTTTACGGCGGGAGGCCTACGAGCAGTACTTC. As protein: CASSLRREAYEQYF.

This clone has more than one count but fewer than ten. The CDR3 nucleotides read TGTGCCAGCAGTTATTGGCCGGAGAGCTCCTACGAGCAGTACTTC. Protein sequence: CASSYWPESSYEQYF. The V call is TRBV6-6, the J call TRBJ2-7; D remains unclear. The V end lost 3 bases, the J end lost 0 bases, and 12 bases lay between the germline ends. Germline-derived CDR1 and CDR2 are MNHNY and SVGAGI (reference sequence). This CDR3 spans 15 amino acids.

The chain carries TRBV27 and TRBJ1-2; D not resolved. V lost 2 bases and J lost 8, with 18 bases in between. CDR3 length: 15 residues. The germline gives CDR1 MNHEY, CDR2 SMNVEV (reference sequence). CDR3 sequence (DNA): TGTGCCAGCAGTTTAACATTGGTCGCCGGAGGGGGCTACACCTTC. This gives the protein CASSLTLVAGGGYTF.

This clone showed up just a few times. The CDR3 DNA follows: TGTGCCAGCAGTCGCTCCCGGCAAGAGACCCAGTACTTC. Protein sequence: CASSRSRQETQYF. The chain links TRBV27 to TRBJ2-5; D is unresolved. The germline gives CDR1 MNHEY, CDR2 SMNVEV (reference sequence). V lost 5 bases, J lost 2 bases, and 9 bases lay in between. The CDR3 is made up of 13 amino acids.

This clone was recorded a few times. The chain combines TRBV2 with TRBJ2-7, with D possibly TRBD2 on 6 matching bases. The CDR3 is made up of 14 amino acids. CDR1 is SNHLY and CDR2 is FYNNEI in the germline V gene. Trimming removed 6 bases at V and 0 bases at J, with 12 bases between. CDR3: CASRFGGSSYEQYF. The CDR3 bases are TGTGCCAGCAGGTTTGGGGGGAGCTCCTACGAGCAGTACTTC.

The J gene is TRBJ1-3, the V gene TRBV28; possibly TRBD1 for D (6 bases). Germline CDR1 reads MDHEN; CDR2 reads SYDVKM. The CDR3 consists of 15 residues. V was pared by 0 bases and J by 0 bases, with 6 bases between. The CDR3 bases are TGTGCCAGCAGTTTATGGGACAGCTCTGGAAACACCATATATTTT. Its protein product is CASSLWDSSGNTIYF.

This clone has a handful of counts. The genes are TRBV6-5 and TRBJ1-5, with D hard to call. This CDR3 spans 14 amino acids. Trimming stripped 6 bases from V and 1 base from J, with 10 bases between. Looked up from germline, CDR1 is MNHEY and CDR2 is SVGAGI. The CDR3 region is CASRKLESNQPQHF. The DNA for the CDR3 is TGTGCCAGCAGGAAGCTCGAAAGCAATCAGCCCCAGCATTTT.

The chain couples TRBV7-9 to TRBJ2-3, with D maybe TRBD1 (6 bases). This CDR3 has 16 amino acids. Germline CDR1 and CDR2: SEHNR and FQNEAQ (reference sequence). Deletions cut 0 bases from V and 0 bases from J, with 10 bases between. The CDR3 DNA sequence: TGTGCCAGCAGCTTAGCGCTGAGGGGGAGCACAGATACGCAGTATTTT. This encodes CASSLALRGSTDTQYF.

Only a few counts were recorded for this clone. V usage is TRBV19 and J usage is TRBJ1-2; D may be TRBD1 (6 bases). The CDR3 length is 12 residues. Per germline, CDR1 LNHDA and CDR2 SQIVND (reference sequence). V gave up 4 bases and J gave up 4 bases, with 7 bases separating them. The CDR3 nucleotides are TGTGCCAGTAGTACGGACAGCTATGGCTACACCTTC. Protein sequence: CASSTDSYGYTF.

The gene calls are TRBV27 and TRBJ1-5, with a weak D call TRBD1 (5 bases). Germline CDR1 MNHEY, CDR2 SMNVEV (reference sequence). This CDR3 region has 16 residues. The germline V and J ends were trimmed by 0 bases and 0 bases, with 9 bases remaining between them. CDR3 amino acids: CASSLSRTLSNQPQHF. DNA for the CDR3: TGTGCCAGCAGTTTATCGCGGACACTTAGCAATCAGCCCCAGCATTTT.

Judged by abundance, this clone is medium-sized. This sequence joins TRBV6-1 and TRBJ2-3; possible D gene TRBD2, 5 bases. The CDR3 spans 13 residues. The V gene lost 5 bases and the J gene lost 4 bases, with 10 bases spanning the gap. Germline V gene sequence: CDR1 MNHNS, CDR2 SASEGT. The CDR3 nucleotides are TGTGCCAGCAGTCCGGAGGCCCCAGATACGCAGTATTTT. It specifies CASSPEAPDTQYF.

In its sample, this clone was seen a few times. The genes are TRBV25-1 and TRBJ2-5; TRBD2 aligns across 12 bases. With V trimmed by 5 bases and J by 5 bases, 3 bases remained unmatched. The CDR3 covers 14 residues. Per germline, CDR1 MGHDK and CDR2 SYGVNS. CDR3: CASSKTSGSETQYF. The CDR3 DNA reads as TGTGCCAGCAGTAAGACTAGCGGGAGCGAGACCCAGTACTTC.

In its sample, this clone was seen a few times. V is TRBV7-3 and J is TRBJ2-5; 7 bases agree with TRBD1. CDR3 length equals 15 residues. Germline V gene data show CDR1 as SGHTA and CDR2 as FQGTGA. V lost 5 bases, J lost 5 bases, and 11 bases stayed unmatched. The CDR3 DNA is TGTGCCAGCAGCACAACGGGACAGAATAGGGAGACCCAGTACTTC. Its translation: CASSTTGQNRETQYF.

There are a few counts of this clone. The chain links TRBV11-3 to TRBJ2-3; the D gene is possibly TRBD2 (6 bases). The V and J ends lost 8 bases and 6 bases respectively, with 12 bases between them. Per the germline V gene, CDR1 is SGHNT and CDR2 is YENEEA. CDR3 length: 12 amino acids. CDR3 bases: TGTGCCAGCGGGACCAGCGGGGATACGCAGTATTTT. Translated, it gives CASGTSGDTQYF.

This chain links TRBV28 with TRBJ1-2; D remains ambiguous. Between the trimmed V and J ends, which lost 4 bases and 5 bases, there was a span of 20 bases. The CDR3 runs 16 residues. CDR1 and CDR2 from the germline V gene are MDHEN and SYDVKM. The CDR3 DNA reads as TGTGCCAGCAGTTCTTCCACAGCCCGAAGACCTTATGGCTACACCTTC. Its protein product is CASSSSTARRPYGYTF.

There are a few counts of this clone. The V and J genes are TRBV28 and TRBJ1-5; maybe TRBD1 (5 bases). The CDR3 covers 16 residues. V lost 7 bases, J lost 3 bases, and 19 bases lay in between. Germline V gives CDR1 MDHEN, CDR2 SYDVKM. CDR3 sequence reads: CASTPARRGNNQPQHF. In nucleotides, the CDR3 is TGTGCCAGCACCCCAGCGAGGAGGGGTAACAATCAGCCCCAGCATTTT.

The chain couples TRBV29-1 to TRBJ2-3, with 12 bases lining up with TRBD1. The V gene's germline CDR1 is SQVTM and CDR2 ANQGSEA. This CDR3 has 14 residues. V trimming: 6 bases; J trimming: 5 bases; junction bases outside the gene matches: 6. The CDR3 DNA reads as TGCAGCGTCCGGGACAGGGGGCTGGAAGATACGCAGTATTTT. Translated, it gives CSVRDRGLEDTQYF.